This is a list of T cell receptor beta chains from one sample in a study of T-cell memory formation after mild COVID-19. TCRdb reprocessed the 5' RACE reads with MiXCR, giving one entry per CDR3 protein. The table lists hundreds of thousands of distinct CDR3 sequences, just over 20% of them singletons, with around 12% in the top ten. Sequences were obtained from PBMCs or a T cell subset sorted from them (not recorded which). Receptors were obtained from an adult woman who had mild COVID-19 (a few samples of this study predate the infection). Cell type and time point are not known. Both conserved end residues are part of each CDR3. Fields, in order: clone size, V gene, J gene, CDR3 length, D gene, CDR3 DNA, CDR3 protein. D genes are given only for firm matches. Size is stated for part of the rows, as once, few or many counts, or as a class when the clone is expanded.

abundance: few
v_gene: TRBV19
j_gene: TRBJ2-7
len: 13
d_gene: -
CDR3nt: TGTGCCAGTAGTACGACGGACGGCTACGAGCAGTACTTC
CDR3aa: CASSTTDGYEQYF

abundance: -
v_gene: TRBV20-1
j_gene: TRBJ2-5
len: 13
d_gene: -
CDR3nt: TGCAGTCCACTAGTCAGCCGGGGAGAGACCCAGTACTTC
CDR3aa: CSPLVSRGETQYF

abundance: once
v_gene: TRBV24-1
j_gene: TRBJ2-3
len: 16
d_gene: -
CDR3nt: TGTGCCACCAGTGACCCAATAGCGGTCGGGATCGATACGCAGTATTTT
CDR3aa: CATSDPIAVGIDTQYF

abundance: -
v_gene: TRBV20-1
j_gene: TRBJ1-3
len: 14
d_gene: -
CDR3nt: TGCAGTGCTAGATATCCTAACTCTGGAAACACCATATATTTT
CDR3aa: CSARYPNSGNTIYF

abundance: many
v_gene: TRBV19
j_gene: TRBJ2-2
len: 15
d_gene: -
CDR3nt: TGTGCCACCCCTAAGGAGACGGGACTTACCGGGGAGCTGTTTTTT
CDR3aa: CATPKETGLTGELFF

abundance: few
v_gene: TRBV11-2
j_gene: TRBJ2-5
len: 15
d_gene: TRBD1
CDR3nt: TGTGCCAGCAGCTTAGGACAGGGTGAGGGAGAGACCCAGTACTTC
CDR3aa: CASSLGQGEGETQYF

abundance: many
v_gene: TRBV27
j_gene: TRBJ2-1
len: 15
d_gene: -
CDR3nt: TGTGCCAGCAGCTTAGGGACCGGGCCCTACAATGAGCAGTTCTTC
CDR3aa: CASSLGTGPYNEQFF

abundance: few
v_gene: TRBV6-5
j_gene: TRBJ1-3
len: 14
d_gene: -
CDR3nt: TGTGCCAGCAGCAGGGGTACGCCTGGAAACACCATATATTTT
CDR3aa: CASSRGTPGNTIYF

abundance: -
v_gene: TRBV19
j_gene: TRBJ1-1
len: 13
d_gene: -
CDR3nt: TGTGCCACCTCAGTGGACTTGAACACTGAAGCTTTCTTT
CDR3aa: CATSVDLNTEAFF

abundance: few
v_gene: TRBV6-5
j_gene: TRBJ2-7
len: 16
d_gene: TRBD2
CDR3nt: TGTGCCAGCAGTTACTCGAGACTAGCGGGGGCCTACGAGCAGTACTTC
CDR3aa: CASSYSRLAGAYEQYF

abundance: -
v_gene: TRBV6-6
j_gene: TRBJ2-5
len: 14
d_gene: -
CDR3nt: TGTGCCAGCAGTTACTTCCGAGCAGGGGAGCCCCAGTACTTC
CDR3aa: CASSYFRAGEPQYF

abundance: -
v_gene: TRBV9
j_gene: TRBJ1-2
len: 15
d_gene: -
CDR3nt: TGTGCCAGCAGCACCCAACGGACAGAGAACTATGGCTACACCTTC
CDR3aa: CASSTQRTENYGYTF

abundance: -
v_gene: TRBV10-3
j_gene: TRBJ1-1
len: 12
d_gene: -
CDR3nt: TGTGCCATCAGTTCACCGGGAGCCGAAGCTTTCTTT
CDR3aa: CAISSPGAEAFF

abundance: few
v_gene: TRBV7-9
j_gene: TRBJ2-6
len: 16
d_gene: TRBD1
CDR3nt: TGTGCCAGCGGAGGACAGGCCCACTCTGGGGCCAACGTCCTGACTTTC
CDR3aa: CASGGQAHSGANVLTF

abundance: -
v_gene: TRBV11-2
j_gene: TRBJ2-1
len: 13
d_gene: -
CDR3nt: TGTGCCAGCAGCGACAGAGCCTACAATGAGCAGTTCTTC
CDR3aa: CASSDRAYNEQFF

abundance: -
v_gene: TRBV5-6
j_gene: TRBJ2-5
len: 15
d_gene: TRBD2
CDR3nt: TGTGCCAGCAGCGCCGTGATAGCGGGGAGGCAGACCCAGTACTTC
CDR3aa: CASSAVIAGRQTQYF

abundance: many
v_gene: TRBV5-1
j_gene: TRBJ2-7
len: 13
d_gene: -
CDR3nt: TGCGCCAGCAGCTTAAGTGGGGACTACGAGCAGTACTTC
CDR3aa: CASSLSGDYEQYF

abundance: -
v_gene: TRBV2
j_gene: TRBJ2-7
len: 15
d_gene: -
CDR3nt: TGTGCCAGCAGTGAAGTCAGGATGGGCCCCTACGAGCAGTACTTC
CDR3aa: CASSEVRMGPYEQYF

abundance: few
v_gene: TRBV7-2
j_gene: TRBJ2-1
len: 16
d_gene: -
CDR3nt: TGTGCCAGCAGCTCCAGGGGGGGCGGGAGTTTCAATGAGCAGTTCTTC
CDR3aa: CASSSRGGGSFNEQFF

abundance: few
v_gene: TRBV6-5
j_gene: TRBJ1-1
len: 14
d_gene: -
CDR3nt: TGTGCCAGCAGTCGGGAGGGGATGAACACTGAAGCTTTCTTT
CDR3aa: CASSREGMNTEAFF

abundance: few
v_gene: TRBV6-5
j_gene: TRBJ2-3
len: 16
d_gene: -
CDR3nt: TGTGCCAGCAGGCCCTTACCTGCTAGTTACGCAGATACGCAGTATTTT
CDR3aa: CASRPLPASYADTQYF

abundance: -
v_gene: TRBV7-8
j_gene: TRBJ2-7
len: 15
d_gene: -
CDR3nt: TGTGCCAGCAGCTTAGGGGATCCATCCCCTCACGAGCAGTACTTC
CDR3aa: CASSLGDPSPHEQYF

abundance: -
v_gene: TRBV6-2/TRBV6-3
j_gene: TRBJ1-5
len: 17
d_gene: TRBD1
CDR3nt: TGTGCCAGCAGGCCTTCGACAGGGGTATATAGCAATCAGCCCCAGCATTTT
CDR3aa: CASRPSTGVYSNQPQHF

abundance: -
v_gene: TRBV3-1
j_gene: TRBJ2-1
len: 15
d_gene: -
CDR3nt: TGTGCCAGCAGCCGCCCGGGACTCAAGTACAATGAGCAGTTCTTC
CDR3aa: CASSRPGLKYNEQFF

abundance: many
v_gene: TRBV5-1
j_gene: TRBJ2-1
len: 15
d_gene: -
CDR3nt: TGCGCCAGCAGCCCAGCCCCCAGGGGCTACAATGAGCAGTTCTTC
CDR3aa: CASSPAPRGYNEQFF

abundance: -
v_gene: TRBV20-1
j_gene: TRBJ1-5
len: 13
d_gene: -
CDR3nt: TGCAGTGCTAGTCCGGGACACAAACAGCCCCAGCATTTT
CDR3aa: CSASPGHKQPQHF

abundance: many
v_gene: TRBV7-6
j_gene: TRBJ2-1
len: 17
d_gene: -
CDR3nt: TGTGCCAGCAGCTTCCAAACCTTAGCGGTGCTGTACAATGAGCAGTTCTTC
CDR3aa: CASSFQTLAVLYNEQFF

abundance: few
v_gene: TRBV11-2
j_gene: TRBJ2-5
len: 16
d_gene: TRBD2
CDR3nt: TGTGCCAGCAGCTTTCTGACGGGAGGGCCGGGAGAGACCCAGTACTTC
CDR3aa: CASSFLTGGPGETQYF

abundance: -
v_gene: TRBV7-6
j_gene: TRBJ2-3
len: 15
d_gene: -
CDR3nt: TGTGCCAGCAGCTTAGCTAAGGGGCCCACAGATACGCAGTATTTT
CDR3aa: CASSLAKGPTDTQYF

abundance: few
v_gene: TRBV9
j_gene: TRBJ2-7
len: 14
d_gene: -
CDR3nt: TGTGCCAGCAGCGTCGGCGGGGACTCCTACGAGCAGTACTTC
CDR3aa: CASSVGGDSYEQYF

abundance: -
v_gene: TRBV12-3/TRBV12-4
j_gene: TRBJ2-1
len: 15
d_gene: -
CDR3nt: TGTGCCAGCAGGCCTCCGAACAGGCGAGACAATGAGCAGTTCTTC
CDR3aa: CASRPPNRRDNEQFF

abundance: -
v_gene: TRBV7-9
j_gene: TRBJ2-1
len: 16
d_gene: TRBD2
CDR3nt: TGTGCCAGCAGCTCCCAGGGACTAGCGGGGCACAATGAGCAGTTCTTC
CDR3aa: CASSSQGLAGHNEQFF

abundance: -
v_gene: TRBV7-3
j_gene: TRBJ2-7
len: 18
d_gene: TRBD2
CDR3nt: TGTGCCAGCAGCTTAATATCCCCCGGATCGGGAGGGCTTGTCGAGCAGTACTTC
CDR3aa: CASSLISPGSGGLVEQYF

abundance: few
v_gene: TRBV5-1
j_gene: TRBJ2-3
len: 13
d_gene: -
CDR3nt: TGCGCCAGCAGCTTGGTTTCCGTTGATACGCAGTATTTT
CDR3aa: CASSLVSVDTQYF

abundance: many
v_gene: TRBV11-2
j_gene: TRBJ2-2
len: 17
d_gene: -
CDR3nt: TGTGCCAGCAGCCGCTCGCTAACCCGGGACGGCACCGGGGAGCTGTTTTTT
CDR3aa: CASSRSLTRDGTGELFF

abundance: -
v_gene: TRBV7-9
j_gene: TRBJ2-4
len: 16
d_gene: TRBD2
CDR3nt: TGTGCCAGCAGCTTAGCCCAAGGACTAGCGGGAAACATTCAGTACTTC
CDR3aa: CASSLAQGLAGNIQYF

abundance: -
v_gene: TRBV29-1
j_gene: TRBJ2-2
len: 14
d_gene: TRBD1
CDR3nt: TGCAGCGTTGAGGTGGGACAGGTCACCGGGGAGCTGTTTTTT
CDR3aa: CSVEVGQVTGELFF

abundance: -
v_gene: TRBV9
j_gene: TRBJ2-3
len: 16
d_gene: -
CDR3nt: TGTGCCAGCAGCGTAGGTTTGGCGGGGAACACAGATACGCAGTATTTT
CDR3aa: CASSVGLAGNTDTQYF

abundance: few
v_gene: TRBV20-1
j_gene: TRBJ1-2
len: 13
d_gene: -
CDR3nt: TGCAGTACAGGGAGCAGGGTAAACTATGGCTACACCTTC
CDR3aa: CSTGSRVNYGYTF

abundance: few
v_gene: TRBV7-9
j_gene: TRBJ2-7
len: 16
d_gene: -
CDR3nt: TGTGCCAGCAGCTTAGGATTGGACTCCACCTCCTACGAGCAGTACTTC
CDR3aa: CASSLGLDSTSYEQYF

abundance: -
v_gene: TRBV10-3
j_gene: TRBJ2-3
len: 14
d_gene: -
CDR3nt: TGTGCCATCAGTGCTTGGACGAGCACAGATACGCAGTATTTT
CDR3aa: CAISAWTSTDTQYF

abundance: few
v_gene: TRBV7-2
j_gene: TRBJ2-7
len: 17
d_gene: -
CDR3nt: TGTGCCAGCAGCTTAGTCTTCGGGGGAGATGGGGCTCGGGAGCAGTACTTC
CDR3aa: CASSLVFGGDGAREQYF

abundance: -
v_gene: TRBV7-3
j_gene: TRBJ1-6
len: 15
d_gene: -
CDR3nt: TGTGCCAGCAGCGCCGGACAACCCCAAGGGGCACCCCTCCACTTT
CDR3aa: CASSAGQPQGAPLHF

abundance: few
v_gene: TRBV12-3/TRBV12-4
j_gene: TRBJ1-4
len: 14
d_gene: -
CDR3nt: TGTGCCAGCAGTTTAGGAGCAGCGGGCGAAAAACTGTTTTTT
CDR3aa: CASSLGAAGEKLFF

abundance: -
v_gene: TRBV12-3/TRBV12-4
j_gene: TRBJ2-1
len: 14
d_gene: -
CDR3nt: TGTGCCAGCAGTTTCGGGGTTTCAAACAATGAGCAGTTCTTC
CDR3aa: CASSFGVSNNEQFF

abundance: few
v_gene: TRBV6-2/TRBV6-3
j_gene: TRBJ1-2
len: 15
d_gene: TRBD1
CDR3nt: TGTGCCAGCAGATCCGCAGGGGGCGTCTACTATGGCTACACCTTC
CDR3aa: CASRSAGGVYYGYTF

abundance: many
v_gene: TRBV5-1
j_gene: TRBJ1-1
len: 16
d_gene: -
CDR3nt: TGCGCCAGCAGCCCGACCCCACAGGGTTCAAACACTGAAGCTTTCTTT
CDR3aa: CASSPTPQGSNTEAFF

abundance: few
v_gene: TRBV7-2
j_gene: TRBJ2-3
len: 17
d_gene: -
CDR3nt: TGTGCCAGCAGCCTTAAGAGGCTAGCGGCAGGGGGAGATACGCAGTATTTT
CDR3aa: CASSLKRLAAGGDTQYF

abundance: -
v_gene: TRBV7-2
j_gene: TRBJ2-3
len: 16
d_gene: TRBD2
CDR3nt: TGTGCCAGCAGCCCTAACTATATGGGAGGGGCAGATACGCAGTATTTT
CDR3aa: CASSPNYMGGADTQYF

abundance: -
v_gene: TRBV6-2/TRBV6-3
j_gene: TRBJ2-7
len: 15
d_gene: TRBD1
CDR3nt: TGTGCCAGCAGACCAACGGGACAGGGAACCTACGAGCAGTACTTC
CDR3aa: CASRPTGQGTYEQYF

abundance: -
v_gene: TRBV10-3
j_gene: TRBJ2-1
len: 15
d_gene: TRBD2
CDR3nt: TGTGCCATCAGTGCTTCTAGCGGGGCCTACAATGAGCAGTTCTTC
CDR3aa: CAISASSGAYNEQFF

abundance: -
v_gene: TRBV4-2
j_gene: TRBJ2-2
len: 16
d_gene: TRBD2
CDR3nt: TGTGCCAGCGGACCGACTAGCGGGAGTATTGCCGGGGAGCTGTTTTTT
CDR3aa: CASGPTSGSIAGELFF

abundance: few
v_gene: TRBV7-2
j_gene: TRBJ2-3
len: 15
d_gene: -
CDR3nt: TGTGCCAGCAGCTTAAATCCGCAGGTCACAGATACGCAGTATTTT
CDR3aa: CASSLNPQVTDTQYF

abundance: -
v_gene: TRBV7-3
j_gene: TRBJ2-2
len: 15
d_gene: -
CDR3nt: TGTGCCAGCAGCTTAACGGCTTCGAACACCGGGGAGCTGTTTTTT
CDR3aa: CASSLTASNTGELFF

abundance: -
v_gene: TRBV7-2
j_gene: TRBJ2-3
len: 17
d_gene: TRBD2
CDR3nt: TGTGCCAGCAGCTTGGCCGGGACTAGCATGAACACAGATACGCAGTATTTT
CDR3aa: CASSLAGTSMNTDTQYF

abundance: -
v_gene: TRBV5-6
j_gene: TRBJ2-2
len: 16
d_gene: -
CDR3nt: TGTGCCAGCAGCTCCTCTCCGACGATAGCCGCCGGGGAGCTGTTTTTT
CDR3aa: CASSSSPTIAAGELFF

abundance: few
v_gene: TRBV6-1
j_gene: TRBJ1-4
len: 13
d_gene: -
CDR3nt: TGTGCCAGCAGTGCGAAGGACACGACCAAACTGTTTTTT
CDR3aa: CASSAKDTTKLFF

abundance: few
v_gene: TRBV7-9
j_gene: TRBJ2-3
len: 16
d_gene: TRBD2
CDR3nt: TGTGCCAGCAGCCCCAGGCCTAGCGGGGGGACAGATACGCAGTATTTT
CDR3aa: CASSPRPSGGTDTQYF

abundance: many
v_gene: TRBV12-3/TRBV12-4
j_gene: TRBJ2-4
len: 16
d_gene: TRBD2
CDR3nt: TGTGCCAGCAGTTCATGGGGGGAGGGGGCCAAAAACATTCAGTACTTC
CDR3aa: CASSSWGEGAKNIQYF